This T cell receptor (beta chain) was profiled in a study of blood T cell repertoires in COVID-19. Across the whole study: COVID-19 samples collected from the United States, Italy and Spain covered acute and convalescent phases. In each case, the material was cDNA or gDNA derived from T cells, B-cell-depleted T cells, or PBMCs.

From germline, CDR1 is SGHAT and CDR2 FQNNGV. Deletions cut 5 bases from V and 7 bases from J, with 20 bases between. The CDR3 loop spans 15 amino acids. Original methodology: Estimated nucleated cell counts came from reference gene primer amplification. Only in-frame clones appear in the TCRdb table, and some are missing; sequencing was by immunoSEQ multiplex PCR. The V and J calls and clone size were taken over from that table, and D and trimming were inferred from the DNA. The sample holds over 600,000 clones, 85% to 90% seen once. The sequence was collected from a woman aged 18-29 years with acute or convalescent COVID-19. Sequenced input: peripheral blood. The J gene is TRBJ2-5, the V gene TRBV11-2; D might be TRBD2 (6 bases). The CDR3 reads CASSTVGGERVTQYF. CDR3 nucleotides: TGTGCCAGCAGCACAGTCGGAGGGGAGCGGGTGACCCAGTACTTC.